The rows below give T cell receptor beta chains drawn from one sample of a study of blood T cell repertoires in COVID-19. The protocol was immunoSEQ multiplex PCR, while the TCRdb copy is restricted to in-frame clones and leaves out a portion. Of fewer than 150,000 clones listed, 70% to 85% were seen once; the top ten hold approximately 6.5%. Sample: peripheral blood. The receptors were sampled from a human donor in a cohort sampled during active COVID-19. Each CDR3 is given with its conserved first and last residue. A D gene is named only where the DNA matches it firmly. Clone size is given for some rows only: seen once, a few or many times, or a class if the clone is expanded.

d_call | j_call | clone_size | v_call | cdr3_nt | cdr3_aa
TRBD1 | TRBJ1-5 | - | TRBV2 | TGTGCCAGCAGTCGGGACAGGGTGCAAAATCAGCCCCAGCATTTT | CASSRDRVQNQPQHF
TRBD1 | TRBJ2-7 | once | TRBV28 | TGTGCCAGCAGAAACACAGGGGGAAAAGACGAGCAGTACTTC | CASRNTGGKDEQYF
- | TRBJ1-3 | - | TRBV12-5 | TGTGCTAGTGGTTTGGTAAGATCGGGTGCTGGAAACACCATATATTTT | CASGLVRSGAGNTIYF
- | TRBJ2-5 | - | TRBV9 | TGTGCCAGCAGCCCTAGAGTCGATAAACCAAAGACCCAGTACTTC | CASSPRVDKPKTQYF
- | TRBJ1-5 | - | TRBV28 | TGTGCCAGCAGGTTCCCAGGGGAGCAGCCCCAGCATTTT | CASRFPGEQPQHF
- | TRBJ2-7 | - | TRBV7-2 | TGTGCCAGCAGCTTAGGGTTTACCGTCAGCGTTCCTATGGAGCAGTACTTC | CASSLGFTVSVPMEQYF
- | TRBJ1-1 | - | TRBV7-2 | TGTGCCAGCAGCTTAGCGTACAGGAACACTGAAGCTTTCTTT | CASSLAYRNTEAFF
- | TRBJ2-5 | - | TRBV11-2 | TGTGCCAGCAGCCCGCAAACTTTTGCGGGGGCCCAAGAGACCCAGTACTTC | CASSPQTFAGAQETQYF
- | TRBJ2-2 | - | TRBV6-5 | TGTGCCAGCAGTTACTTCGACCGGGGCACCGGGGAGCTGTTTTTT | CASSYFDRGTGELFF
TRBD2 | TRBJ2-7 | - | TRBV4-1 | TGCGCCAGCAGCCAAGCCCCGGGGGGGGGCCTTTACGAGCAGTACTTC | CASSQAPGGGLYEQYF
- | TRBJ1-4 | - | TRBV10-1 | TGCGCCAGCAGTGAGCCTCACATGCCTGAAAAACTGTTTTTT | CASSEPHMPEKLFF
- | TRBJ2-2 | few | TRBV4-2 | TGTGCCAGCAGCCAAGTGACTCCCTTCTTGAACACCGGGGAGCTGTTTTTT | CASSQVTPFLNTGELFF
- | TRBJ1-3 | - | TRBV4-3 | TGCGCCAGCAGCCAAGATCTCGTACAGGGTAGTAACACCATATATTTT | CASSQDLVQGSNTIYF
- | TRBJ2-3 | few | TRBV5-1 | TGCGCCAGCAGCTTGGCAATGGGGCTACGAGATACGCAGTATTTT | CASSLAMGLRDTQYF
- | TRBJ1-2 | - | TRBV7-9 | TGTGCCAGCAGCTCTCAGGGCTTTGAAGGCTACACCTTC | CASSSQGFEGYTF
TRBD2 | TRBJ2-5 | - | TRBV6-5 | TGTGCCAGCAGTTCCTCACTAGCGGGGGGGAAAGAGACCCAGTACTTC | CASSSSLAGGKETQYF
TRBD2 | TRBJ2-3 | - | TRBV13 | TGTGCCAGCAGCTTCCGTGGACTAGCGGGAACGGATACGCAGTATTTT | CASSFRGLAGTDTQYF
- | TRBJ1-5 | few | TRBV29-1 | TGCAGCGTTGCTGGGGGCAGCGGAGATCAGCCCCAGCATTTT | CSVAGGSGDQPQHF
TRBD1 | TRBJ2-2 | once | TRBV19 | TGTGCCAGTAGAGGGACAGGGAACACCGGGGAGCTGTTTTTT | CASRGTGNTGELFF
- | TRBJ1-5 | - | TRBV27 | TGTGCCAGCAGTCTACAAATACCGGGGGGAATTCAGCCCCAGCATTTT | CASSLQIPGGIQPQHF
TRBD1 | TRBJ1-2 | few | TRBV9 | TGTGCCAGCAGCGTAGGACAGGGGACCTATGGCTACACCTTC | CASSVGQGTYGYTF
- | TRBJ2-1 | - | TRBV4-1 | TGCGCCAGCAGCCCGGAGGGTCTGTCCCCCAATGAGCAGTTCTTC | CASSPEGLSPNEQFF
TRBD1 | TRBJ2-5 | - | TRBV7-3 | TGTGCCAGCAGCCAGACAGGGGGCGCGGAGACCCAGTACTTC | CASSQTGGAETQYF
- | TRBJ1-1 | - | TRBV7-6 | TGTGCCAGCAGCTTAGACTATGGCCCCCGTGAAGCTTTCTTT | CASSLDYGPREAFF
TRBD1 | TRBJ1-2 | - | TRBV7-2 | TGTGCCAGCAGCGCCGGGACAGCCAACTATGGCTACACCTTC | CASSAGTANYGYTF
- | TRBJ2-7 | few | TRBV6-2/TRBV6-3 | TGTGCCAGCAGTGACCGAGACGACAGGCCCTACGAGCAGTACTTC | CASSDRDDRPYEQYF
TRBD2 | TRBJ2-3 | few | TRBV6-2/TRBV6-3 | TGTGCCAGCAGTTCGGGACTAGCGGGGGGTTATACGCAGTATTTT | CASSSGLAGGYTQYF
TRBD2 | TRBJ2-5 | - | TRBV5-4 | TGTGCCAGCAGCTTGGACGGCGGGGGGGCTGGAGAGACCCAGTACTTC | CASSLDGGGAGETQYF
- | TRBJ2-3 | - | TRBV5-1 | TGCGCCAGCAGTCTTGATCAGGGAGGAGGCACAGATACGCAGTATTTT | CASSLDQGGGTDTQYF
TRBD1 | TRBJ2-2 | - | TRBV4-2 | TGTGCCAGCAGCCCCTTTATGGCAGGGGGGAACACCGGGGAGCTGTTTTTT | CASSPFMAGGNTGELFF
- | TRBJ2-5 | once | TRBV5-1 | TGCGCCAGCAGCTTGGGAGTTGGGGGGGAGACCCAGTACTTC | CASSLGVGGETQYF
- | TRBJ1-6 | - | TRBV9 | TGTGCCAGCAGCCCTGACCTGAATCCAGGATCACCCCTCCACTTT | CASSPDLNPGSPLHF
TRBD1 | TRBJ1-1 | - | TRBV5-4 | TGTGCCAGCAGCTCGCCCCAGGGGGTAACCACTGAAGCTTTCTTT | CASSSPQGVTTEAFF
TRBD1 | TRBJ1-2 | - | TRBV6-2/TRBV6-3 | TGTGCCAGCAGTTACTCGACACCGGGACAGCCCTATGGCTACACCTTC | CASSYSTPGQPYGYTF
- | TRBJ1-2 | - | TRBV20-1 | TGCAGTGCCCTGGCTCAGGATGGCTACACCTTC | CSALAQDGYTF
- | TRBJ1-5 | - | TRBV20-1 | TGCAGTGCTACGGTGGGCCAGCCCCAGCATTTT | CSATVGQPQHF
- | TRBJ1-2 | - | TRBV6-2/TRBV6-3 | TGTGCCAGCAGTCCGGGGTTCTATGGCTACACCTTC | CASSPGFYGYTF
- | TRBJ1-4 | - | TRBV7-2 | TGTGCCAGCAGGCGGACAGTACAGAATGAAAAACTGTTTTTT | CASRRTVQNEKLFF
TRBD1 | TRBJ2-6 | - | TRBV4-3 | TGCGCCAGCAGCCAAGGGTTCGGACAGGGCCTGTCTGGGGCCAACGTCCTGACTTTC | CASSQGFGQGLSGANVLTF
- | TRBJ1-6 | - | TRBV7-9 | TGTGCCAGCAGCTTAGGTACAGAAAACTCACCCCTCCACTTT | CASSLGTENSPLHF
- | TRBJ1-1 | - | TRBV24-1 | TGTGCCACCAGTGATTTCAGGACTGAAGCTTTCTTT | CATSDFRTEAFF
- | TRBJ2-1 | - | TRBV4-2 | TGTGCCAGCAGCCAAGGGACCCTATATGAGGGCTATGAGCAGTTCTTC | CASSQGTLYEGYEQFF
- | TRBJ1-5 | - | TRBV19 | TGTGCCAGACCCCAGGGCAGGGTTGGGTTTAGCAATCAGCCCCAGCATTTT | CARPQGRVGFSNQPQHF
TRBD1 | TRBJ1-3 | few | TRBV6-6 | TGTGCCACCGCACAGGGGGAAGCTGGAAACACCATATATTTT | CATAQGEAGNTIYF
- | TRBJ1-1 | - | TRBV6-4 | TGTGCCAGCAGTGTCGGAGGGAACACTGAAGCTTTCTTT | CASSVGGNTEAFF
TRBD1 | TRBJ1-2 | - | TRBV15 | TGTGCCACCAGCAGAGAAGGGGGCGACGGCTACACCTTC | CATSREGGDGYTF
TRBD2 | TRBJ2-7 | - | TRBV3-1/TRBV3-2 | TGTGCCAGCAGCCAACTTAACGGGGGGGCGCACGAGCAGTACTTC | CASSQLNGGAHEQYF
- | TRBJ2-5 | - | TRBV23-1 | TGCGCCAGCAGGGGGTTGGGGGAGGTTCAAGAGACCCAGTACTTC | CASRGLGEVQETQYF
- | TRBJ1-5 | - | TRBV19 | TGTGCCAGTAGTATGAGGCAGAGTGACCAACCCCAGCATTTT | CASSMRQSDQPQHF
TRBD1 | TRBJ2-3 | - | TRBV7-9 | TGTGCCAGCAGCCCCCGAAGGACAGGGTTTCCAGATACGCAGTATTTT | CASSPRRTGFPDTQYF
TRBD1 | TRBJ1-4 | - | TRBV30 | TGTGCCTGGAGGTTACAGGGGGTAACTAATGAAAAACTGTTTTTT | CAWRLQGVTNEKLFF
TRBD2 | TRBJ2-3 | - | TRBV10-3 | TGTGCCATCAGCATGACTAGCGGGGGGGCAGATACGCAGTATTTT | CAISMTSGGADTQYF
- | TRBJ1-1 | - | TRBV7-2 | TGTGCCAGCAGCGAAGCCCGGAACACTGAAGCTTTCTTT | CASSEARNTEAFF
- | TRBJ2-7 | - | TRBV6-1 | TGTGCCAGCAGTGATACCGCTTCAGTGGAGTACTTC | CASSDTASVEYF
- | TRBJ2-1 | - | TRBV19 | TGTGCCAGTAGTATAGATCTGGTGGCTCGGAGCTCCTACAATGAGCAGTTCTTC | CASSIDLVARSSYNEQFF
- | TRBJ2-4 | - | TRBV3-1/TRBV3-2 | TGTGCCAGCAGCCCTATGGGGCTGCAATCCAAAAACATTCAGTACTTC | CASSPMGLQSKNIQYF
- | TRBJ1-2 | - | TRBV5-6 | TGTGCCAGCAGCTTCTGGCAAGACAGATTCCCAAATAACTATGGCTACACCTTC | CASSFWQDRFPNNYGYTF
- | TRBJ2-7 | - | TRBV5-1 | TGCGCCAGCAGCTTGATCGACGGGAGTGTGTACGAGCAGTACTTC | CASSLIDGSVYEQYF
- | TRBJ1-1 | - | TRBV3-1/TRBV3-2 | TGTGCCAGCAGCCATGGTGACACAAAGACTGAAGCTTTCTTT | CASSHGDTKTEAFF